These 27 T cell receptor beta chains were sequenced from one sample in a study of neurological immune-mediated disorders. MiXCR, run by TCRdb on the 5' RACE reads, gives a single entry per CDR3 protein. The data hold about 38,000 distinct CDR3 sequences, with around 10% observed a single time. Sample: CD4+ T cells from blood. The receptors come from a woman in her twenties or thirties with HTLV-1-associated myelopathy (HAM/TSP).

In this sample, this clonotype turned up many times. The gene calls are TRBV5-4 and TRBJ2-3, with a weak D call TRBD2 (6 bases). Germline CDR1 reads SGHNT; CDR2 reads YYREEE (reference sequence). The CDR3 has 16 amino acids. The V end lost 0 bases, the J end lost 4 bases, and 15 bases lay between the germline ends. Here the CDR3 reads CASSLDRGGKPDTQYF. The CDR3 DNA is TGTGCCAGCAGCTTGGACCGGGGCGGGAAACCAGATACGCAGTATTTT.

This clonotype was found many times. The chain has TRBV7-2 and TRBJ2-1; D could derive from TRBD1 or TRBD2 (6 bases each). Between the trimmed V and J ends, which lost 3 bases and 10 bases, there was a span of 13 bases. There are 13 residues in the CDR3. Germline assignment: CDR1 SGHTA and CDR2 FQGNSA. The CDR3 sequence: CASSLEGVLEQFF. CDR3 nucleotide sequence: TGTGCCAGCAGCTTGGAGGGGGTCTTGGAGCAGTTCTTC.

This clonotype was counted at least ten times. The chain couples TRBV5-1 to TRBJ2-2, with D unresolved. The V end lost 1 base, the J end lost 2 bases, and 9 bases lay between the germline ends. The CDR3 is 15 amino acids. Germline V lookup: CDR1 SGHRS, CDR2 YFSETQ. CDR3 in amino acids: CASSLNSANTGELFF. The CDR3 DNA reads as TGCGCCAGCAGCTTGAATTCAGCTAACACCGGGGAGCTGTTTTTT.

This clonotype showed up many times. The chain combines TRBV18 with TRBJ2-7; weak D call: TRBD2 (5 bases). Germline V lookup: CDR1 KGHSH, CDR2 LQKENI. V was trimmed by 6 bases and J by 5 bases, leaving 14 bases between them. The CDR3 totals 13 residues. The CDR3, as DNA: TGTGCCAGCTCGACGGACTTAATCCACGAGCAGTACTTC. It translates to CASSTDLIHEQYF. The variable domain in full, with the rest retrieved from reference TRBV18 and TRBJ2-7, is NAGVMQNPRHLVRRRGQEARLRCSPMKGHSHVYWYRQLPEEGLKFMVYLQKENIIDESGMPKERFSAEFPKEGPSILRIQQVVRGDSAAYFCASSTDLIHEQYFGPGTRLTVT.

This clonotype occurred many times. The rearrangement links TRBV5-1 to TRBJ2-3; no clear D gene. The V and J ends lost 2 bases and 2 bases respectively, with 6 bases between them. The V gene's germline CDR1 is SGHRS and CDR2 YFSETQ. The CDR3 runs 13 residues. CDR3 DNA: TGCGCCAGCAGCTTAAAGGCCACAGATACGCAGTATTTT. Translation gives CASSLKATDTQYF. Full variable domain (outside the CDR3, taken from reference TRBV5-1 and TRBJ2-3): KAGVTQTPRYLIKTRGQQVTLSCSPISGHRSVSWYQQTPGQGLQFLFEYFSETQRNKGNFPGRFSGRQFSNSRSEMNVSTLELGDSALYLCASSLKATDTQYFGPGTRLTVL.

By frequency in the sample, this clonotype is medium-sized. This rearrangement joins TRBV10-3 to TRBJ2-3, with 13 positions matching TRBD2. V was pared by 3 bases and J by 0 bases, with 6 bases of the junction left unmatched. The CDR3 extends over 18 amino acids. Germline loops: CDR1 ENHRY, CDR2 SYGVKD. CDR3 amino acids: CAISENPGLAGSTDTQYF. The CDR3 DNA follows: TGTGCCATCAGTGAAAATCCGGGACTAGCGGGGAGCACAGATACGCAGTATTTT.

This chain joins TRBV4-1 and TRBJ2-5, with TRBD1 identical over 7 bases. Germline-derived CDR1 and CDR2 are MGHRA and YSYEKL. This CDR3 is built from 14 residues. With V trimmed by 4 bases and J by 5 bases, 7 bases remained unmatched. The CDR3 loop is CASSPGTARETQYF. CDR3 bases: TGCGCCAGCAGCCCAGGGACAGCAAGGGAGACCCAGTACTTC.

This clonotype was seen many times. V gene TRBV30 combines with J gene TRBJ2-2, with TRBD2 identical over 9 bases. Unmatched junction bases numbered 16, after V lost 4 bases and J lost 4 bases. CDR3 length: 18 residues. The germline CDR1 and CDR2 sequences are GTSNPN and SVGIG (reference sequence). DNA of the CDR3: TGTGCCTGGATTATAGTGGCGGGGGGGCCCGTGGGCACCGGGGAGCTGTTTTTT. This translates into CAWIIVAGGPVGTGELFF. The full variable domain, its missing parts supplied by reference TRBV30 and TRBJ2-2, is SQTIHQWPATLVQPVGSPLSLECTVEGTSNPNLYWYRQAAGRGLQLLFYSVGIGQISSEVPQNLSASRPQDRQFILSSKKLLLSDSGFYLCAWIIVAGGPVGTGELFFGEGSRLTVL.

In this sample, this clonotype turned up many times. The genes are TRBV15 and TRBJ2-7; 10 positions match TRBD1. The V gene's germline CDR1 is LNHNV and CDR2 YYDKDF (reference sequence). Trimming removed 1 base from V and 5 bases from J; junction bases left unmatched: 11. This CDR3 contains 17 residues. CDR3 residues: CATSRGPADRGPHEQYF. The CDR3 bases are TGTGCCACCAGCAGAGGCCCCGCCGACAGGGGGCCGCACGAGCAGTACTTC.

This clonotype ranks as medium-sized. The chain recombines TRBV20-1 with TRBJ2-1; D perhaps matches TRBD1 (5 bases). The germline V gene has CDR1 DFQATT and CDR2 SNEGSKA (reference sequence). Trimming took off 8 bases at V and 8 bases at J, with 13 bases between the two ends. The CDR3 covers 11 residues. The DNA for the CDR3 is TGCAGTCTCCCCTGGGGCTATGAGCAGTTCTTC. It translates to CSLPWGYEQFF.

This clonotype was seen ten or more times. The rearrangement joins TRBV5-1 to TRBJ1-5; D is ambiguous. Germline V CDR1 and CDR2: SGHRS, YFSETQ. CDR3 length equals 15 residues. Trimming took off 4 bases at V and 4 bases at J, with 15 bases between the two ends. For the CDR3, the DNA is TGCGCCAGCAGCCGAGACACGGGCACGAATCAGCCCCAGCATTTT. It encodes CASSRDTGTNQPQHF.

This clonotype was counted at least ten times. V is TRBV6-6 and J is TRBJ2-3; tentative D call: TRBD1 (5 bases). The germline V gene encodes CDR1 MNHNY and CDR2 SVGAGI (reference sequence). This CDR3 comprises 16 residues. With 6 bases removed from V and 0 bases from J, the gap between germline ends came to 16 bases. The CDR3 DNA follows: TGTGCCAGCAGGACCCAGACAGTGACTAGCACAGATACGCAGTATTTT. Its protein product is CASRTQTVTSTDTQYF.

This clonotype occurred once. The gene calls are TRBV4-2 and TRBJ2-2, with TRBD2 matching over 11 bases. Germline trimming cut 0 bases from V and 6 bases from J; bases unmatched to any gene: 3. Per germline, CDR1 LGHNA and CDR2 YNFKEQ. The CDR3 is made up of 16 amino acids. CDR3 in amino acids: CASSQDGSGGAGELFF. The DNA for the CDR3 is TGTGCCAGCAGCCAAGATGGTAGCGGGGGGGCCGGGGAGCTGTTTTTT.

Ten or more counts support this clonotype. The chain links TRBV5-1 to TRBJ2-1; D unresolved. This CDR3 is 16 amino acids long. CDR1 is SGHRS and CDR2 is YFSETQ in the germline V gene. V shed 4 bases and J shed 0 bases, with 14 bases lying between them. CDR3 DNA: TGCGCCAGCAGCACCGGACGGGCTAGCTCCTACAATGAGCAGTTCTTC. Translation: CASSTGRASSYNEQFF.

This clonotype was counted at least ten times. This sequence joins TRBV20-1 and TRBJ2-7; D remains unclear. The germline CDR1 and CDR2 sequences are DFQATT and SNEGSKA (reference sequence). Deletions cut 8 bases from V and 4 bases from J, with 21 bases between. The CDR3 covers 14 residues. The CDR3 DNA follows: TGCAGTCCCCACTCTAGGGAAGTGGGTTACGAGCAGTACTTC. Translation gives CSPHSREVGYEQYF.

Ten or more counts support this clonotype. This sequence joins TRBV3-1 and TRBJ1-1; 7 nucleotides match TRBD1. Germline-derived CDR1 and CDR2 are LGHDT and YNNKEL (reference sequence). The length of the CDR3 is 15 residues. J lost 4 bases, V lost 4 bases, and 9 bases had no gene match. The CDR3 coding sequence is TGTGCCAGCAGCCCTAGGGGGCGAATAGCCACTGAAGCTTTCTTT. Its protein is CASSPRGRIATEAFF.

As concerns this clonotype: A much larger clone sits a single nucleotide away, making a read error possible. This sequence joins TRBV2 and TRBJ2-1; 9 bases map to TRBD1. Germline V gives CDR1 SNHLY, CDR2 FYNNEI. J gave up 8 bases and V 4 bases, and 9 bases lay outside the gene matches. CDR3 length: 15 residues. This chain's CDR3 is CASSGNRGRIDEQFF. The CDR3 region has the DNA TGTGCCAGCAGTGGAAACAGGGGGCGCATCGATGAGCAGTTCTTC.

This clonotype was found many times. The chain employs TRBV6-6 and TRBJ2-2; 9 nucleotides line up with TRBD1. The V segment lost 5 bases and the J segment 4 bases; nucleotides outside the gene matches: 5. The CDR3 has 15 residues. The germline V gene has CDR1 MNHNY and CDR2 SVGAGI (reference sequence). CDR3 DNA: TGTGCCAGCAGTAATCCGGGACAGGGCACCGGGGAGCTGTTTTTT. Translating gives CASSNPGQGTGELFF.

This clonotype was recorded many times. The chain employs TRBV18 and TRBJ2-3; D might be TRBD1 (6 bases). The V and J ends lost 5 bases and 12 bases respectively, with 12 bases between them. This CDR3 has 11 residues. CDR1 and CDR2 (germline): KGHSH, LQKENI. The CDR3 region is CASSFRQAQYF. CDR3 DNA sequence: TGTGCCAGCTCATTTCGACAGGCCCAGTATTTT.

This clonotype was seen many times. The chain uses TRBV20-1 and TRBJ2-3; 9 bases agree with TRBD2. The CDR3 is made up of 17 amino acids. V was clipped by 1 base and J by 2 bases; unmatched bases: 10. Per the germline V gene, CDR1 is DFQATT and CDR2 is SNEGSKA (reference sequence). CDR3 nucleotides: TGCAGTGCTAGAGTCAATCCCCTAGCGGGGTACACAGATACGCAGTATTTT. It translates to CSARVNPLAGYTDTQYF.

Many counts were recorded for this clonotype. The DNA for the CDR3 is TGTGCCAGCAGCCGACTTAGCGGGGGGCATGCAGATACGCAGTATTTT. Amino acid sequence: CASSRLSGGHADTQYF. The chain has TRBV3-1 and TRBJ2-3; the match to TRBD2 covers 10 bases. Germline assignment: CDR1 LGHDT and CDR2 YNNKEL (reference sequence). There are 16 residues in the CDR3. J gave up 4 bases and V 4 bases, and 8 bases lay outside the gene matches.

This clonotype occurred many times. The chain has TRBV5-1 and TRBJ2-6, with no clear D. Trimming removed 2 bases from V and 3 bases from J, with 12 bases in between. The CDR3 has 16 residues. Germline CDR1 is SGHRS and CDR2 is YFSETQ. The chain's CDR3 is CASSLWVGLGANVLTF. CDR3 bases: TGCGCCAGCAGCTTATGGGTAGGCCTTGGGGCCAACGTCCTGACTTTC.

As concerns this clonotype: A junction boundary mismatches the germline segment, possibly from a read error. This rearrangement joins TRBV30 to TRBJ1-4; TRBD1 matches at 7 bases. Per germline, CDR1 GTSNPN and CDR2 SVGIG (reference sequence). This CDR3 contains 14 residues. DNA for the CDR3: TGTGACTGGAGAAATCCACAGGGGAGTGAAAAACTGTTTTTT. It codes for CDWRNPQGSEKLFF.

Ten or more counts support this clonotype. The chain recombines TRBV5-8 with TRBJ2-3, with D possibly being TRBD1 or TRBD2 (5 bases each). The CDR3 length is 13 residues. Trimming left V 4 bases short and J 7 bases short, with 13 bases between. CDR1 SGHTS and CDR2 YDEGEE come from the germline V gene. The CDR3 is CASSRAGRNTQYF. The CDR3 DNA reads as TGTGCCAGCAGCCGTGCAGGGAGAAATACGCAGTATTTT.

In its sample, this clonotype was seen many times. The CDR3 bases are TGTGCCAGCAGCCCTCCGGGCCGAAACACCGGGGAGCTGTTTTTT. Translating it yields CASSPPGRNTGELFF. V gene TRBV5-4 combines with J gene TRBJ2-2; no reliable D call. CDR1 SGHNT and CDR2 YYREEE come from the germline V gene (reference sequence). This CDR3 is 15 amino acids long. Deletions cut 4 bases from V and 2 bases from J, with 12 bases between.

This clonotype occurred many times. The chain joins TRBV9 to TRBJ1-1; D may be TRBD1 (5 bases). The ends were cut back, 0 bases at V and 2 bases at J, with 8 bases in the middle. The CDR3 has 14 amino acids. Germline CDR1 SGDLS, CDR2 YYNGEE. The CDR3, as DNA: TGTGCCAGCAGCGTAGATCAGGGCAACACTGAAGCTTTCTTT. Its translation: CASSVDQGNTEAFF.

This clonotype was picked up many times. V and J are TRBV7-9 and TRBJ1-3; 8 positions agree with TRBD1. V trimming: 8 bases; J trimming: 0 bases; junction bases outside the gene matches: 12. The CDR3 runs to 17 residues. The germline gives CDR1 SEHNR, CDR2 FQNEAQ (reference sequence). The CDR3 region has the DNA TGTGCCAGCTCAAGAGGACAGGGTTTGTCCTCTGGAAACACCATATATTTT. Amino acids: CASSRGQGLSSGNTIYF. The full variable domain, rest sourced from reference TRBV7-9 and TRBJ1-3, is DTGVSQNPRHKITKRGQNVTFRCDPISEHNRLYWYRQTLGQGPEFLTYFQNEAQLEKSRLLSDRFSAERPKGSFSTLEIQRTEQGDSAMYLCASSRGQGLSSGNTIYFGEGSWLTVV.